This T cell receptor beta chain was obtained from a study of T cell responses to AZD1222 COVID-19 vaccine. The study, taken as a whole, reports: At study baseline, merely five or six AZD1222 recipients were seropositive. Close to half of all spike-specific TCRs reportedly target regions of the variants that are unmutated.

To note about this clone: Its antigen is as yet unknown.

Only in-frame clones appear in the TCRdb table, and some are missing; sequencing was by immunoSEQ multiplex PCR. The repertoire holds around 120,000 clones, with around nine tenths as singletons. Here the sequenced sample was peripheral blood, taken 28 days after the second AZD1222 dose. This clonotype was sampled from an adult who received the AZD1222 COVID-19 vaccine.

CDR3 DNA: TGTGCCAGCAGTTACTCGACAAGCACAGATACGCAGTATTTT. It codes for CASSYSTSTDTQYF. The chain has TRBV6-5 and TRBJ2-3; D gene unclear. Germline CDR1 is MNHEY and CDR2 is SVGAGI. The V end was cut by 0 bases, the J end by 0 bases, with 4 bases between. The CDR3 is 14 amino acids.